This record covers a single T cell receptor (beta chain). The antigen this receptor binds is unknown. Base qualities are missing; no much larger clone stands one base away. The sample is drawn from a study of metastatic and nonmetastatic thyroid tumors (dated by TCRdb to about 2020). A note on the overall study: Repertoires from peripheral blood and from tumor or nodule tissue samples of malignant and benign thyroid patients were compared.

Overall study results and their limits: TCR beta diversity was reported as significantly higher in malignant tumors than in benign nodules, in both blood and tumor samples.

To prepare the library, PCR was applied. The data were produced on an Illumina HiSeq 4000. The TCR beta-chain CDR3 region of each patient was profiled by high-throughput sequencing. In the paper's pipeline: CDR3 differences across clinicopathological groups were used to build a classifier for discriminating distant-metastatic papillary thyroid cancer patients. Repertoire diversity was assessed with the Shannon index, and tumor-blood repertoire similarity with the Morisita-Horn index. TCRdb reprocessed the public reads (quality trimming at Q25 with fastp, clone calling with MiXCR) and kept in-frame beta chains. The V and J calls, along with clone size, are taken from TCRdb and not from the paper's own processing. The sample table shows 15,000 to 20,000 clones, and 30% to 40% are seen once. 10% to 13% of the sample is taken by the ten largest. No patient had received any treatment before thyroid surgery. The study retrospectively analysed patient clinical samples collected from about 2012 to 2018 using T-cell receptor beta sequencing.

From the germline V gene, CDR1 is WSHSY and CDR2 is SAAADI. The cysteine opens and the phenylalanine closes a CDR3 of 15 amino acids. Here the CDR3 DNA is all that survives: 45 bases in frame from base 1. V has 4 bases trimmed and J has 2 bases trimmed; junction bases matching no gene number 4. The sequence joins TRBV10-2 to TRBJ2-3; 9 central nucleotides agree with TRBD2. Sequences were obtained from blood. The receptor comes from a female donor with papillary thyroid cancer or a benign thyroid nodule (not recorded which). Some clones in this sample may be carry-over from other donors' samples. The CDR3 corresponds to CASSVAGDPTDTQYF. The nucleotide sequence is given as TGCGCCAGCAGTGTAGCGGGAGACCCCACAGATACGCAGTATTTT.